This T cell receptor (beta chain) is drawn from a study of control samples from healthy donors and cancer patients. This table comes from immunoSEQ multiplex PCR, and its TCRdb copy is limited to in-frame clones, with some not included. The sample table sets out about 190,000 clones. The sequence was obtained from a woman in her twenties or thirties in good health. Sequenced material: blood.

The CDR3 nucleotides read TGCGCCAGCAGCCTTCCGAGGACAGGGAATTCACCCCTCCACTTT. This translates into CASSLPRTGNSPLHF. The chain recombines TRBV5-1 with TRBJ1-6; TRBD1 matches at 8 bases. Trimming took 4 bases from V and 7 from J; bases not matched to a gene: 7. This CDR3 region has 15 residues. CDR1 and CDR2 (germline): SGHRS, YFSETQ.